The clone carrying this T cell receptor (beta chain) was counted many times. No antigen is known for it. Germline CDR1 SGHRS, CDR2 YFSETQ. The V end was cut by 5 bases, the J end by 1 base, with 9 bases between. This CDR3 is 13 amino acids long. These data belong to a study of CD8 T cells in ankylosing spondylitis. Study results and caveats: Prior literature has documented some motif variants in synovial fluid and blood from reactive arthritis. The disease-linked clones had a CD8+ phenotype and low blood frequencies. A motif of roughly eight highly homologous TCR beta variants was seen as apparently characteristic of ankylosing spondylitis blood.

5'-RACE, quantitative and with molecular barcodes, yielded the TCR beta libraries. TCRdb re-analysed the 5' RACE reads in MiXCR, keeping a single row per CDR3 protein. The sample records about 540,000 distinct CDR3 sequences, approximately 12% being singletons. This TCR was recovered from a male donor with ankylosing spondylitis. Material: blood, either unsorted or a sorted T cell fraction (not recorded which). The rearrangement uses TRBV5-1 and TRBJ1-1; a weak D match, TRBD1 (5 bases). The CDR3 DNA sequence: TGCGCCAGCAGACCACAGGAGAACACTGAAGCTTTCTTT. This encodes CASRPQENTEAFF.